This TCR beta chain was profiled in a study of T cell responses to AZD1222 COVID-19 vaccine. TCRdb's copy holds only in-frame clones and misses some; the assay was immunoSEQ multiplex PCR. The data show about 55,000 clones, with 70% to 90% seen just once and about 3.9% held by the top ten. There are 15 residues in the CDR3. Germline assignment: CDR1 ENHRY and CDR2 SYGVKD. V lost 6 bases to trimming and J lost 3 bases; unmatched junction nucleotides: 10. The sequencing here drew on peripheral blood, taken on day 0 of AZD1222 vaccination. This clonotype was sampled from an adult in good health. V gene TRBV10-3 combines with J gene TRBJ1-2; 7 bases are a match to TRBD1. The CDR3 region is CAIRETGEKDYGYTF. In DNA, the CDR3 is TGTGCCATCAGGGAAACAGGGGAAAAGGACTATGGCTACACCTTC.